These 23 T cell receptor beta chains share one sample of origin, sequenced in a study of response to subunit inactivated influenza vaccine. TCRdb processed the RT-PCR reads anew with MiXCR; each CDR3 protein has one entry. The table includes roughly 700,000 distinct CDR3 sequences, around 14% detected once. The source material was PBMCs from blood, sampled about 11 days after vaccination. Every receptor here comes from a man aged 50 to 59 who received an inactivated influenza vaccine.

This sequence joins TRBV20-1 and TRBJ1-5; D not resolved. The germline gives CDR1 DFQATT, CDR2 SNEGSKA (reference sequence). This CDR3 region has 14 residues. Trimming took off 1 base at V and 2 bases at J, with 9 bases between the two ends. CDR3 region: CSARAIDGNQPQHF. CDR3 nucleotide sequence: TGCAGTGCTAGAGCCATTGATGGCAATCAGCCCCAGCATTTT.

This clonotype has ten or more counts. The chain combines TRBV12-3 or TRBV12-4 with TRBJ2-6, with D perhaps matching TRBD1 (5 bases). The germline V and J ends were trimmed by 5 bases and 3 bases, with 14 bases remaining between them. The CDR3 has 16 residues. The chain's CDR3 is CASSGQGSIGANVLTF. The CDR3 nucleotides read TGTGCCAGCAGTGGGCAGGGAAGTATTGGGGCCAACGTCCTGACTTTC.

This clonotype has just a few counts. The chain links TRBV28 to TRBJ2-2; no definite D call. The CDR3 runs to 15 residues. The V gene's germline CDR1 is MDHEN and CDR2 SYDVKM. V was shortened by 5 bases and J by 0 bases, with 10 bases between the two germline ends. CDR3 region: CASSRLPSNTGELFF. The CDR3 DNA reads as TGTGCCAGCAGTAGACTCCCTTCGAACACCGGGGAGCTGTTTTTT. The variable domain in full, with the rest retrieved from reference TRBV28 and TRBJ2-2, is DVKVTQSSRYLVKRTGEKVFLECVQDMDHENMFWYRQDPGLGLRLIYFSYDVKMKEKGDIPEGYSVSREKKERFSLILESASTNQTSMYLCASSRLPSNTGELFFGEGSRLTVL.

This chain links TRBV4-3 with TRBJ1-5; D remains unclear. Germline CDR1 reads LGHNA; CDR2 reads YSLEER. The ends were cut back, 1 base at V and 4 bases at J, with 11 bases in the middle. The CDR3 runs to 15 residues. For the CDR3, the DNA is TGCGCCAGCAGCCAAGGAGGGCGGCCGAATCAGCCCCAGCATTTT. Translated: CASSQGGRPNQPQHF.

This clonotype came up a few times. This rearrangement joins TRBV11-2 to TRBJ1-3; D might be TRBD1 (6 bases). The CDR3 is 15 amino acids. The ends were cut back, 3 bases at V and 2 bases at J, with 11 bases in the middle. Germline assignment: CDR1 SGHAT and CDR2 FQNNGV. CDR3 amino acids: CASSFGTLAGNTIYF. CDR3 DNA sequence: TGTGCCAGCAGCTTCGGGACACTAGCTGGAAACACCATATATTTT.

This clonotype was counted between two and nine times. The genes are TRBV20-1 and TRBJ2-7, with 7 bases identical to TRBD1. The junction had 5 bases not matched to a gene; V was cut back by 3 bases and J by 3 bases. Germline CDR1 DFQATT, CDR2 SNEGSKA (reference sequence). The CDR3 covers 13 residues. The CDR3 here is CSARGTVNYEQYF. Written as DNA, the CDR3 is TGCAGTGCTAGGGGGACAGTCAACTACGAGCAGTACTTC.

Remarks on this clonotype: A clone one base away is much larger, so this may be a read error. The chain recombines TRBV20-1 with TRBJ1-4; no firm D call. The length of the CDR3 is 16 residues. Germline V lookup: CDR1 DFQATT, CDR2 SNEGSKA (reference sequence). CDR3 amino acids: CCARDEWEGLPEKLFF. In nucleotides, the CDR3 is TGCTGTGCTAGAGATGAATGGGAAGGGCTGCCTGAAAAACTGTTTTTT.

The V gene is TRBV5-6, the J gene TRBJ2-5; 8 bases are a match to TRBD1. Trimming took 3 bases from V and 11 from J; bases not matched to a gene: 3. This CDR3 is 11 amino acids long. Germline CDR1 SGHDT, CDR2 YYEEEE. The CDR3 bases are TGTGCCAGCAGCTCACGGACAGGGCAGTACTTC. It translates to CASSSRTGQYF.

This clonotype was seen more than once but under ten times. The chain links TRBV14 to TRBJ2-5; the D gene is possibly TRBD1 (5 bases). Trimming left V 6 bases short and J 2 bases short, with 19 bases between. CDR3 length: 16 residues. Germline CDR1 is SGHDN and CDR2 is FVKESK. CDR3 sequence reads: CASSLDKGLLQETQYF. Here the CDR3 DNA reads TGTGCCAGCAGTCTGGATAAGGGGTTATTGCAAGAGACCCAGTACTTC.

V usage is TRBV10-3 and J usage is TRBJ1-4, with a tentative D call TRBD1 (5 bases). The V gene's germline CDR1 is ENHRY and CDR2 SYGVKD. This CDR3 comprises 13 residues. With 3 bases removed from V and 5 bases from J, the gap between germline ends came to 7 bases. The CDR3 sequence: CAISDGGNEKLFF. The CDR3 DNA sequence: TGTGCCATCAGTGACGGGGGGAATGAAAAACTGTTTTTT.

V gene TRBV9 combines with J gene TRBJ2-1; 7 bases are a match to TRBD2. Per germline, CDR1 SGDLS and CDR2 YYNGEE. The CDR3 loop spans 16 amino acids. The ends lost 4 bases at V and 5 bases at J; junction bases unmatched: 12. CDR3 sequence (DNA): TGTGCCAGCAGCCCTCCTACGCGGGAGTATGACAATGAGCAGTTCTTC. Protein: CASSPPTREYDNEQFF.

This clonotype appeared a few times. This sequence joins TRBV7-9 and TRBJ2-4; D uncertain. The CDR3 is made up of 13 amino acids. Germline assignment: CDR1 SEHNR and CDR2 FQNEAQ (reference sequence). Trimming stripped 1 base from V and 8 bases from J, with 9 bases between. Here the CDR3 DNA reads TGTGCCAGCAGCTTAGGAAGTTTGGACATTCAGTACTTC. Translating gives CASSLGSLDIQYF.

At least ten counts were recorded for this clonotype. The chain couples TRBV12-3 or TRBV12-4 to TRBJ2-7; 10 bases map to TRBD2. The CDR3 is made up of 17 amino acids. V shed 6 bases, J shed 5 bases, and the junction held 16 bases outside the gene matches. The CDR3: CASSPRLAGVSRHEQYF. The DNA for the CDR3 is TGTGCCAGCAGCCCTCGTCTAGCGGGAGTTTCTCGACACGAGCAGTACTTC.

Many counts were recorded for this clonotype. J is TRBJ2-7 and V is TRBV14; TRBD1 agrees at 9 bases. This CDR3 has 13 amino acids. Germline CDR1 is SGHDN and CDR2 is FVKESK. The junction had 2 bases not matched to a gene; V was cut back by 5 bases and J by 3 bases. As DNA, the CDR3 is TGTGCCAGCAGCGCGACAGGGGGCTACGAGCAGTACTTC. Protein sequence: CASSATGGYEQYF.

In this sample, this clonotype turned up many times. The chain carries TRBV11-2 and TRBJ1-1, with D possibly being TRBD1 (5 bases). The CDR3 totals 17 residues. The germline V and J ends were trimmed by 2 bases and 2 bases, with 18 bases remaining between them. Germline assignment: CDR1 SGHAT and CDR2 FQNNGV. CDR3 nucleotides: TGTGCCAGCAGCTTATTCCTTGGGGCTTTGGGAAACACTGAAGCTTTCTTT. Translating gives CASSLFLGALGNTEAFF.

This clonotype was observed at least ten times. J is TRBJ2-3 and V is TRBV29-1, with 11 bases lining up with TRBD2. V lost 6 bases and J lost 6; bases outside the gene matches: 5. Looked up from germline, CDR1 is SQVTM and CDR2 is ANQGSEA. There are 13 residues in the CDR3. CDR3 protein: CSVRRLAGDTQYF. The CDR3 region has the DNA TGCAGCGTCCGGAGACTAGCGGGGGATACGCAGTATTTT.

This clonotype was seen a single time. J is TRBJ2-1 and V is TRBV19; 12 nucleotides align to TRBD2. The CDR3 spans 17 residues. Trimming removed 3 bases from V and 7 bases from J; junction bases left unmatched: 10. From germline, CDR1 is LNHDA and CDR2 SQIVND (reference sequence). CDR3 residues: CASSMDRGTSGLNEQFF. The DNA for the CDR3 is TGTGCCAGTAGTATGGATCGGGGGACTAGCGGGCTTAATGAGCAGTTCTTC. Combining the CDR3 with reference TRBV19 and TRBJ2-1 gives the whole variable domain DGGITQSPKYLFRKEGQNVTLSCEQNLNHDAMYWYRQDPGQGLRLIYYSQIVNDFQKGDIAEGYSVSREKKESFPLTVTSAQKNPTAFYLCASSMDRGTSGLNEQFFGPGTRLTVL.

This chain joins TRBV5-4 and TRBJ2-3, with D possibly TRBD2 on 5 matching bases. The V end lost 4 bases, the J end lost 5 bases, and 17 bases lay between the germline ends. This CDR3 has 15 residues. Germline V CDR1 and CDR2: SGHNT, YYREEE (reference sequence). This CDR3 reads CASSLLTSVGDTQYF. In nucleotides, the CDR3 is TGTGCCAGCAGCCTACTCACTAGTGTAGGAGATACGCAGTATTTT.

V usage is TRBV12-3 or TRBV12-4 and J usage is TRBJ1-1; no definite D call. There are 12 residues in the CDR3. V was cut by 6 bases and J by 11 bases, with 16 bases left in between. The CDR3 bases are TGTGCCAGCAGCGGGTTGTCGGCGTTGGCTTTCTTT. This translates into CASSGLSALAFF.

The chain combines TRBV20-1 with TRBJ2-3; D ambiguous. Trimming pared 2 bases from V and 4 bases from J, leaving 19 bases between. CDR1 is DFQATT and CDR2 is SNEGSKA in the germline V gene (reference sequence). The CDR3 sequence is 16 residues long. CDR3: CSARRRFLGRADTQYF. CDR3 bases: TGCAGTGCTAGACGGCGCTTTTTGGGTAGGGCAGATACGCAGTATTTT.

The CDR3 spells CAISASWGGQETQYF. CDR3 in DNA: TGTGCCATCAGTGCCTCGTGGGGGGGACAAGAGACCCAGTACTTC. This rearrangement joins TRBV10-3 to TRBJ2-5; 7 bases match TRBD2. CDR3 length: 15 amino acids. Losses at the gene ends were 4 bases for V and 2 bases for J; bases not matched to a gene: 7. From germline, CDR1 is ENHRY and CDR2 SYGVKD.

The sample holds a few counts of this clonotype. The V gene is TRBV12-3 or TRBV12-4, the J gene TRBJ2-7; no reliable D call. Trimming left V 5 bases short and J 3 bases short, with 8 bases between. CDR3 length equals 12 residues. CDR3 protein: CASSPLVYEQYF. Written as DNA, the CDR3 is TGTGCCAGCAGTCCTTTAGTCTACGAGCAGTACTTC.

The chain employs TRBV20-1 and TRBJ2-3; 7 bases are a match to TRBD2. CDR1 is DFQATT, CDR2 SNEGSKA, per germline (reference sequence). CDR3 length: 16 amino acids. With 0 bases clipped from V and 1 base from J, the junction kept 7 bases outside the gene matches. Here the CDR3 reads CSARDVPGGGTDTQYF. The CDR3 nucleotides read TGCAGTGCTAGAGATGTCCCGGGGGGAGGCACAGATACGCAGTATTTT.